One T cell receptor beta chain is described in this entry. What it binds is unknown. This sample was included in a study of early T cells in non-severe SARS-CoV-2 infection. cDNA molecules, individually, were tagged with unique molecular identifiers. TCRdb fed the 5' RACE reads into MiXCR, producing one record per CDR3 protein. The sample consists of 55,000 to 75,000 distinct CDR3 sequences, less than 12% of them appearing once. Germline lookup yields CDR1 MNHEY and CDR2 SVGAGI. V gave up 5 bases and J gave up 3 bases; unmatched junction bases: 5. The CDR3 contains 15 residues. Study-level results: Private and CD4 specificities were missed by VDJdb matching, skewed to anti-spike CD8.

Sequences were derived from whole blood, sampled at baseline. The origin of this receptor is an adult who was a healthcare worker with PCR-confirmed SARS-CoV-2 infection or an uninfected control (not recorded which). The rearrangement joins TRBV6-5 to TRBJ2-7; 12 bases fit TRBD2. The CDR3: CASSPTSGSVYEQYF. CDR3 nucleotides: TGTGCCAGCAGTCCGACTAGCGGGAGTGTCTACGAGCAGTACTTC.